This passage covers 29 T cell receptor beta chains from one sample sequenced in a study of graft-versus-host responses after intestinal transplantation. The assay was immunoSEQ multiplex PCR, and TCRdb's table has in-frame clones only and misses some. Of about 82,000 clones in the sample, around 90% were seen once. The antigens for these receptors are not known. The source was unstimulated CD4+ T cells sorted from spleen or lymph node cells, collected before transplant. These TCRs come from a human donor who was the organ donor for an intestinal transplant.

The CDR3 sequence is CASSPHDRGNQPQHF. The CDR3 DNA reads as TGTGCCAGTAGTCCTCACGACAGGGGCAATCAGCCCCAGCATTTT. The J gene is TRBJ1-5, the V gene TRBV19; 7 bases align to TRBD1. V lost 5 bases to trimming and J lost 2 bases; unmatched junction nucleotides: 6. Germline-derived CDR1 and CDR2 are LNHDA and SQIVND (reference sequence). The CDR3 totals 15 residues. The complete variable domain, with remaining parts taken from reference TRBV19 and TRBJ1-5, reads DGGITQSPKYLFRKEGQNVTLSCEQNLNHDAMYWYRQDPGQGLRLIYYSQIVNDFQKGDIAEGYSVSREKKESFPLTVTSAQKNPTAFYLCASSPHDRGNQPQHFGDGTRLSIL.

The J gene is TRBJ2-5, the V gene TRBV6-5; 9 nucleotides align to TRBD1. The J call may be incorrect, as the DNA end agrees better with TRBJ2-7. CDR1 is MNHEY, CDR2 SVGAGI, per germline. CDR3 length equals 15 residues. CDR3 sequence: CASSYSQTGGYEQYF. Written as DNA, the CDR3 is TGTGCCAGCAGTTATTCCCAGACAGGGGGGTACGAGCAGTACTTC.

The gene calls are TRBV2 and TRBJ1-5; D call uncertain. The V end lost 3 bases, the J end lost 4 bases, and 10 bases lay between the germline ends. Germline V gene data show CDR1 as SNHLY and CDR2 as FYNNEI. The CDR3 length is 14 residues. As DNA, the CDR3 is TGTGCCAGCAGTGAGTTGGTCCTAAATCAGCCCCAGCATTTT. It yields the protein CASSELVLNQPQHF.

Regarding this clone: At one end, the junction sequence differs from germline, possibly due to a read error. This chain connects TRBV7-7 to TRBJ2-1; the D gene is possibly TRBD2 (5 bases). Germline-derived CDR1 and CDR2 are SSHAT and FNYEAQ (reference sequence). The CDR3 runs to 15 residues. The CDR3 region is CASSLAAASYNEQFF. The CDR3 DNA follows: TGTGCTAGCAGCTTAGCAGCGGCCTCCTACAATGAGCAGTTCTTC.

The chain couples TRBV15 to TRBJ1-1, with unresolved D. The CDR3 is made up of 15 amino acids. Germline CDR1 and CDR2: LNHNV and YYDKDF (reference sequence). Deletions cut 2 bases from V and 1 base from J, with 11 bases between. The CDR3, as DNA: TGTGCCACCAGCAGACCACCGCCAGGGAACACTGAAGCTTTCTTT. Translation: CATSRPPPGNTEAFF.

J is TRBJ2-5 and V is TRBV10-2; possibly TRBD2 for D (5 bases). The J call is doubtful: the DNA matches TRBJ2-7 better. The CDR3 loop spans 15 amino acids. Germline loops: CDR1 WSHSY, CDR2 SAAADI. The CDR3 region is CASSSRTPSLYEQYF. DNA for the CDR3: TGCGCCAGCAGCTCTCGGACTCCAAGCTTATACGAGCAGTACTTC.

The CDR3 loop is CASSLDTYEQYF. CDR3 coding DNA: TGCGCCAGCAGCTTGGACACCTACGAGCAGTACTTC. The V call is TRBV5-1, the J call TRBJ2-7; D is undetermined. The CDR3 runs to 12 residues. Germline CDR1 SGHRS, CDR2 YFSETQ. Trimming left V 0 bases short and J 2 bases short, with 3 bases between.

The chain links TRBV28 to TRBJ1-2; D is ambiguous. Trimming took off 6 bases at V and 6 bases at J, with 14 bases between the two ends. This CDR3 comprises 13 residues. Per the germline V gene, CDR1 is MDHEN and CDR2 is SYDVKM. Here the CDR3 reads CASSKQISDGYTF. The DNA of the CDR3 is TGTGCCAGCAGCAAGCAAATTTCCGATGGCTACACCTTC.

The chain employs TRBV19 and TRBJ2-7; 9 positions agree with TRBD2. Germline lookup yields CDR1 LNHDA and CDR2 SQIVND (reference sequence). V lost 7 bases, J lost 0 bases, and 7 bases stayed unmatched. The CDR3 is 15 residues long. The CDR3 protein is CASTATSGTSYEQYF. CDR3 sequence (DNA): TGTGCCAGTACCGCGACTAGCGGAACCTCCTACGAGCAGTACTTC.

The V and J genes are TRBV7-3 and TRBJ2-1; 11 bases are shared with TRBD2. The trim removed 5 bases at V and 3 bases at J, leaving 9 bases unmatched. CDR1 is SGHTA, CDR2 FQGTGA, per germline. The CDR3 has 17 residues. The CDR3 sequence is CASSPYGTSGGYNEQFF. In nucleotides, the CDR3 is TGTGCCAGCAGCCCCTATGGCACTAGCGGGGGCTACAATGAGCAGTTCTTC. The whole variable domain, remainder taken from reference TRBV7-3 and TRBJ2-1, is GAGVSQTPSNKVTEKGKYVELRCDPISGHTALYWYRQSLGQGPEFLIYFQGTGAADDSGLPNDRFFAVRPEGSVSTLKIQRTERGDSAVYLCASSPYGTSGGYNEQFFGPGTRLTVL.

With regard to this clone: Relative to the germline gene, one junction end is altered; a read error may explain this. This chain uses TRBV7-7 with TRBJ1-3; D gene uncertain. From germline, CDR1 is SSHAT and CDR2 FNYEAQ (reference sequence). The CDR3 runs to 13 residues. The CDR3 loop is CASSLSSGNTIYF. In nucleotides, the CDR3 is TGTGCTAGCAGCTTATCTTCTGGAAACACCATATATTTT.

This rearrangement joins TRBV19 to TRBJ1-5; TRBD1 matches at 7 bases. J gave up 4 bases and V 7 bases, and 13 bases lay outside the gene matches. Germline V CDR1 and CDR2: LNHDA, SQIVND (reference sequence). The CDR3 spans 16 residues. CDR3 protein: CASTFNTGARNQPQHF. CDR3 bases: TGTGCCAGTACCTTTAACACAGGGGCAAGGAATCAGCCCCAGCATTTT.

V and J are TRBV5-1 and TRBJ2-5, with a tentative D call TRBD1 (6 bases). CDR3 length: 13 residues. Trimming cost V 3 bases and J 2 bases, with 8 bases left between them. Looked up from germline, CDR1 is SGHRS and CDR2 is YFSETQ. The DNA of the CDR3 is TGCGCCAGCAGCTGGGACACACAAGAGACCCAGTACTTC. Its translation is CASSWDTQETQYF.

The rearrangement joins TRBV6-6 to TRBJ1-3; D call uncertain. Trimming took off 5 bases at V and 0 bases at J, with 14 bases between the two ends. The germline V gene has CDR1 MNHNY and CDR2 SVGAGI (reference sequence). CDR3 length: 16 residues. CDR3 sequence (DNA): TGTGCCAGCAGTCCCGTAAAGATGGCCTCTGGAAACACCATATATTTT. Protein sequence: CASSPVKMASGNTIYF.

The CDR3 DNA follows: TGTGCCAGCTCACCAGGGGCTGACCAGCCCCAGCATTTT. Protein: CASSPGADQPQHF. J is TRBJ1-5 and V is TRBV18, with a tentative D call TRBD1 (5 bases). V shed 2 bases and J shed 7 bases, with 9 bases lying between them. CDR1 KGHSH and CDR2 LQKENI come from the germline V gene. This CDR3 comprises 13 residues.

The genes are TRBV4-1 and TRBJ1-3; D uncertain. Germline V gives CDR1 MGHRA, CDR2 YSYEKL. The CDR3 has 16 amino acids. V shed 0 bases and J shed 2 bases, with 11 bases lying between them. CDR3 residues: CASSQDRGSTGNTIYF. DNA for the CDR3: TGCGCCAGCAGCCAAGATCGAGGGTCCACTGGAAACACCATATATTTT.

The genes are TRBV7-9 and TRBJ1-3, with D possibly matching TRBD1 (5 bases). CDR3 size: 15 residues. CDR1 and CDR2 from the germline V gene are SEHNR and FQNEAQ (reference sequence). Trimming pared 5 bases from V and 1 base from J, leaving 12 bases between. Written as DNA, the CDR3 is TGTGCCAGCAGCGTCACAGGAGATTCTGGAAACACCATATATTTT. This gives the protein CASSVTGDSGNTIYF.

The chain joins TRBV2 to TRBJ2-5, with TRBD2 matching over 11 bases. The CDR3 is 16 residues long. The junction had 11 bases not matched to a gene; V was cut back by 6 bases and J by 5 bases. Germline assignment: CDR1 SNHLY and CDR2 FYNNEI. In DNA, the CDR3 is TGTGCCAGCAGCCGCCCCCTAGCGGGAGGAGATGAGACCCAGTACTTC. Translated: CASSRPLAGGDETQYF.

This chain uses TRBV28 with TRBJ2-6; 8 bases match TRBD1. J was trimmed by 0 bases and V by 5 bases; bases with no gene match: 9. From germline, CDR1 is MDHEN and CDR2 SYDVKM. The CDR3 consists of 18 residues. The CDR3 here is CASSGGQGRGSGANVLTF. In DNA, the CDR3 is TGTGCCAGCAGTGGAGGACAGGGAAGAGGCTCTGGGGCCAACGTCCTGACTTTC.

The chain uses TRBV27 and TRBJ2-3; 13 nucleotides agree with TRBD2. Germline V CDR1 and CDR2: MNHEY, SMNVEV (reference sequence). The ends lost 2 bases at V and 9 bases at J; junction bases unmatched: 8. CDR3 size: 16 residues. The CDR3 loop reads CASSLNSATSGGTQYF. CDR3 nucleotides: TGTGCCAGCAGTTTAAACTCGGCGACTAGCGGGGGGACGCAGTATTTT.

The rearrangement uses TRBV10-2 and TRBJ2-5; maybe TRBD1 (5 bases). The CDR3 is 14 residues long. CDR1 WSHSY and CDR2 SAAADI come from the germline V gene. The germline V and J ends were trimmed by 8 bases and 5 bases, with 18 bases remaining between them. The CDR3: CASAQDVTRETQYF. The CDR3 DNA reads as TGCGCCAGCGCACAGGACGTGACACGGGAGACCCAGTACTTC.

V usage is TRBV19 and J usage is TRBJ2-5; 11 nucleotides agree with TRBD1. Germline CDR1 is LNHDA and CDR2 is SQIVND (reference sequence). V shed 6 bases and J 4 bases; nucleotides not matched to a gene: 7. The CDR3 runs 15 residues. CDR3 protein: CASRDRGHRLETQYF. The CDR3 region has the DNA TGTGCCAGTAGGGACAGGGGGCATCGACTAGAGACCCAGTACTTC. Full variable domain (remainder filled in from reference TRBV19 and TRBJ2-5): DGGITQSPKYLFRKEGQNVTLSCEQNLNHDAMYWYRQDPGQGLRLIYYSQIVNDFQKGDIAEGYSVSREKKESFPLTVTSAQKNPTAFYLCASRDRGHRLETQYFGPGTRLLVL.

The chain has TRBV2 and TRBJ2-3; D is undetermined. V gave up 6 bases and J gave up 0 bases, with 13 bases separating them. The length of the CDR3 is 15 residues. Looked up from germline, CDR1 is SNHLY and CDR2 is FYNNEI. Here the CDR3 reads CASRESTRSTDTQYF. The DNA of the CDR3 is TGTGCCAGCAGGGAGAGCACCCGGAGCACAGATACGCAGTATTTT.

V gene TRBV5-1 combines with J gene TRBJ2-4; D is undetermined. This CDR3 comprises 13 residues. The germline V gene encodes CDR1 SGHRS and CDR2 YFSETQ. Trimming took 3 bases from V and 7 from J, leaving 11 bases between them. The CDR3 DNA sequence: TGCGCCAGCAGCTACTCGAGCCGGAACATTCAGTACTTC. It specifies CASSYSSRNIQYF.

A single count supports this clone. The chain uses TRBV5-1 and TRBJ2-3, with D possibly TRBD2 on 7 matching bases. The CDR3 is 17 residues long. V was clipped by 3 bases and J by 4 bases, with 21 bases between them. Germline V lookup: CDR1 SGHRS, CDR2 YFSETQ. CDR3 nucleotide sequence: TGCGCCAGCAGCTCAACTCCCAGGAGGGGGGGGCCAGATACGCAGTATTTT. Translating it yields CASSSTPRRGGPDTQYF.

This chain connects TRBV14 to TRBJ2-5, with 7 positions matching TRBD2. Gene TRBJ2-7 matches the end of the DNA better, so the J call may be wrong. Germline V gene lookup returns CDR1 SGHDN and CDR2 FVKESK. The length of the CDR3 is 18 residues. CDR3 DNA sequence: TGTGCCAGCAGCCAAGAGGGAGGGATGGGAAGATCCTTCTACGAGCAGTACTTC. It is translated as CASSQEGGMGRSFYEQYF.

The chain couples TRBV5-1 to TRBJ2-5, with D perhaps TRBD1 (6 bases). This CDR3 has 15 amino acids. Trimming removed 0 bases at V and 4 bases at J, with 13 bases between. Germline CDR1 is SGHRS and CDR2 is YFSETQ. The CDR3 protein is CASSLGQGWRETQYF. The CDR3 DNA sequence: TGCGCCAGCAGCTTGGGGCAGGGGTGGCGAGAGACCCAGTACTTC.

The chain joins TRBV2 to TRBJ2-5, with D tentatively TRBD2 (7 bases). The V end lost 6 bases, the J end lost 4 bases, and 12 bases lay between the germline ends. There are 13 residues in the CDR3. Germline CDR1 SNHLY, CDR2 FYNNEI. The CDR3 spells CASSQGGGETQYF. CDR3 DNA: TGTGCCAGCAGCCAAGGGGGGGGAGAGACCCAGTACTTC.

The chain combines TRBV5-1 with TRBJ2-7; D is possibly TRBD1 (5 bases). The germline V gene has CDR1 SGHRS and CDR2 YFSETQ. The V end was cut by 1 base, the J end by 5 bases, with 19 bases between. This CDR3 contains 16 residues. CDR3 nucleotides: TGCGCCAGCAGCTTGTTCCAGGGCGGCCCAGGGCACGAGCAGTACTTC. Its translation: CASSLFQGGPGHEQYF.